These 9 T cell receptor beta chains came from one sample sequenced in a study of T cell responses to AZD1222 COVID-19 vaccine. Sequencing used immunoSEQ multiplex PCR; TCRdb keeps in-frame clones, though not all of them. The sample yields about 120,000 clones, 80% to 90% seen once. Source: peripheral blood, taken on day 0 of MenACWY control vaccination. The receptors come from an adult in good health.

Written as DNA, the CDR3 is TGTGCCAGTAGTCGCTCGCGGGGAAATGGGGCCAACGTCCTGACTTTC. The encoded protein is CASSRSRGNGANVLTF. V is TRBV19 and J is TRBJ2-6; tentatively, D is TRBD2 (6 bases). From germline, CDR1 is LNHDA and CDR2 SQIVND (reference sequence). The CDR3 length is 16 residues. Trimming removed 5 bases at V and 3 bases at J, with 14 bases between.

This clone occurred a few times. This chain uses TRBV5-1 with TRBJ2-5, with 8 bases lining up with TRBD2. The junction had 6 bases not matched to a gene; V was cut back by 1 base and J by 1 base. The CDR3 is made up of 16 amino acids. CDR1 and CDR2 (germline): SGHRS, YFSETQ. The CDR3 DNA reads TGCGCCAGCAGCTTGATTAGCGGGGTGACCCAAGAGACCCAGTACTTC. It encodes CASSLISGVTQETQYF.

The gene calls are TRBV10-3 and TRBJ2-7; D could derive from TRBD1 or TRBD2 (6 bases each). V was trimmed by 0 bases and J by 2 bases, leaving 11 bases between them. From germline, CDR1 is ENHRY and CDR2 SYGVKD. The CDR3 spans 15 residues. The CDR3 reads CAISESKGGTYEQYF. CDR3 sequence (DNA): TGTGCCATCAGTGAGTCGAAGGGGGGCACCTACGAGCAGTACTTC.

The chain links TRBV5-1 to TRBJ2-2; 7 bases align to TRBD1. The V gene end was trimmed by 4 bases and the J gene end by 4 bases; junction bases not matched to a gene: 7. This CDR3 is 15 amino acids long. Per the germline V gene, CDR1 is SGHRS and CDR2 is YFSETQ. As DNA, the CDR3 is TGCGCCAGCAGCCTGGGGACAGCTGTCACCGGGGAGCTGTTTTTT. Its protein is CASSLGTAVTGELFF.

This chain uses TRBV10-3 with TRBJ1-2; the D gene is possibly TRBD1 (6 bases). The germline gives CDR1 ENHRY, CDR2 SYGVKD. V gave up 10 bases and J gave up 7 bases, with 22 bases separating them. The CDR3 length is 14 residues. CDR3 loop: CASNRGQIEGGYTF. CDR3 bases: TGTGCCAGCAATCGTGGACAGATTGAGGGTGGCTACACCTTC.

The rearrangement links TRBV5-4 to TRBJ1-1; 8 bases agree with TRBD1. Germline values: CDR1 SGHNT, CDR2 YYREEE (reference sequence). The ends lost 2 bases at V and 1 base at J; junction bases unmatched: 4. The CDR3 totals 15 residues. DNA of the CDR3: TGTGCCAGCAGCTTATACAGGGGGTCGAACACTGAAGCTTTCTTT. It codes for CASSLYRGSNTEAFF.

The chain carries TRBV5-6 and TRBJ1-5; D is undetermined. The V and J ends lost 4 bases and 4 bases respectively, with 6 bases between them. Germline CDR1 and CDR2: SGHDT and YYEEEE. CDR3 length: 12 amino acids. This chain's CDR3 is CASSLQNQPQHF. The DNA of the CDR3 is TGTGCCAGCAGCCTACAGAATCAGCCCCAGCATTTT.

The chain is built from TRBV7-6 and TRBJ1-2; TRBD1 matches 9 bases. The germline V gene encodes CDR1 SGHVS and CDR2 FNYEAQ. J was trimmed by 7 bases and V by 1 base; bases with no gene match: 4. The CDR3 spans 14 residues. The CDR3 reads CASSLDTGGGGYTF. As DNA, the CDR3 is TGTGCCAGCAGCTTAGACACAGGGGGCGGTGGCTACACCTTC.

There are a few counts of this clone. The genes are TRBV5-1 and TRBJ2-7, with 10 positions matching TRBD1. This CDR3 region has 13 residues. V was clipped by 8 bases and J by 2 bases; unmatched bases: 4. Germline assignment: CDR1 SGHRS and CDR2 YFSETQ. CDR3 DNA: TGCGCCAGTGGGACAGGGGAAGCCTACGAGCAGTACTTC. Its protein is CASGTGEAYEQYF.